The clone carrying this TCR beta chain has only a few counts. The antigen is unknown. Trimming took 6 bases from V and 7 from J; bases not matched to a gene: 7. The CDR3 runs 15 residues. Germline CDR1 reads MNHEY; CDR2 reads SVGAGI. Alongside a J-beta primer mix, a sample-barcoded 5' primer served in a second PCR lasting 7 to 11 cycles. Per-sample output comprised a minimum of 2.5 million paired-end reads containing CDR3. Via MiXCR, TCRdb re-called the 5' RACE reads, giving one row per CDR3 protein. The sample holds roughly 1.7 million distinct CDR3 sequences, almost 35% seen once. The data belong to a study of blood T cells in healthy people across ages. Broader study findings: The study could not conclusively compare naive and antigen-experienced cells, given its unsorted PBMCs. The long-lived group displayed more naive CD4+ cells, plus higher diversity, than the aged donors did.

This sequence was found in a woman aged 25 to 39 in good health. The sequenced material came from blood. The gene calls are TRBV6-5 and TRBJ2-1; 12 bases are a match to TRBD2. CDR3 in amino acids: CASSRPGTSGNEQFF. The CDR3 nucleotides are TGTGCCAGCAGCCGGCCCGGGACTAGCGGGAATGAGCAGTTCTTC.